The TCR beta chain under discussion was sequenced for a study of T cell responses to AZD1222 COVID-19 vaccine. J was trimmed by 0 bases and V by 7 bases; bases with no gene match: 7. The CDR3 is 16 residues long. Germline-derived CDR1 and CDR2 are LNHDA and SQIVND (reference sequence). Study-level results: Donors, mostly white British, included more females; clonal diversity was possibly underestimated. Only a handful of AZD1222 recipients, roughly six in all, had baseline seropositivity. No repertoire was sampled before or during the peak T cell response, only after it.

As regards this clone: Its cognate antigen is unknown.

The repertoire was sequenced with immunoSEQ multiplex PCR; TCRdb's copy has only in-frame clones and lacks some. The data hold 150,000 or so clones, with around nine tenths observed a single time. The sequenced sample was peripheral blood, obtained after recovery from COVID-19. This TCR derives from an adult who had recovered from COVID-19. The rearrangement joins TRBV19 to TRBJ2-2, with 8 bases matching TRBD2. CDR3 residues: CASTTGGSTNTGELFF. The CDR3 DNA reads as TGTGCCAGTACCACGGGGGGGAGTACGAACACCGGGGAGCTGTTTTTT.